This T cell receptor beta chain was found in a study of cytomegalovirus exposure and HLA in healthy donors. Study results and caveats: Clusters of TCRs from the first cohort tended to co-occur in the 100 to 150 validation repertoires (as a later analysis found).

This clone was detected only once. The antigen remains unidentified. Trimming shortened V by 5 bases and J by 4 bases, and 20 bases separated the two germline ends. The length of the CDR3 is 16 residues. CDR1 is KGHSH, CDR2 LQKENI, per germline. This table comes from immunoSEQ multiplex PCR, and its TCRdb copy is limited to in-frame clones, with some not included. The table has 70,000 to 95,000 clones, over 85% seen once; the top ten hold approximately 4%. Sequences were obtained from PBMCs. The J gene is TRBJ2-5, the V gene TRBV18; tentative D call: TRBD2 (5 bases). The source is a woman between 25 and 40 years old in good health and CMV-seronegative. The CDR3 is CASSSLLRASGETQYF. In nucleotides, the CDR3 is TGTGCCAGCTCATCCTTATTGCGGGCGTCGGGAGAGACCCAGTACTTC.